Following are 26 T cell receptor beta chains from one sample sequenced in a study of shared clonotypes between healthy human individuals. The repertoire was sequenced with immunoSEQ multiplex PCR; TCRdb's copy has only in-frame clones and lacks some. The data contain 2 million to 3 million clones, more than 85% of them singletons. Input material: naive CD4+ T cells from PBMCs. As for subset: CD45RA+ positively selected. These receptors all stem from a man aged 18 to 30 in good health. Some clones in this sample may be carry-over from other donors' samples.

The CDR3 is CASSLASSGANVLTF. CDR3 DNA: TGCGCCAGCAGCTTGGCCTCCTCTGGGGCCAACGTCCTGACTTTC. V is TRBV5-1 and J is TRBJ2-6; D is undetermined. The CDR3 is made up of 15 amino acids. Germline assignment: CDR1 SGHRS and CDR2 YFSETQ. V dropped 0 bases and J dropped 0 bases, with 4 bases sitting between them.

This chain uses TRBV7-2 with TRBJ2-3; D is possibly TRBD1 or TRBD2 (6 bases each). Germline V gene lookup returns CDR1 SGHTA and CDR2 FQGNSA. The CDR3 has 16 residues. Trimming removed 6 bases from V and 5 bases from J, with 21 bases in between. The CDR3 bases are TGTGCCAGCAGTCTGGGGGCTTGGCGGGAAAAAGATACGCAGTATTTT. Translating gives CASSLGAWREKDTQYF.

The genes are TRBV5-1 and TRBJ2-2; tentative D call: TRBD1 (5 bases). The V end was cut by 4 bases, the J end by 1 base, with 11 bases between. The CDR3 has 15 residues. CDR1 is SGHRS and CDR2 is YFSETQ in the germline V gene. CDR3 sequence reads: CASSVTGGNTGELFF. Written as DNA, the CDR3 is TGCGCCAGCAGCGTAACAGGTGGGAACACCGGGGAGCTGTTTTTT.

The V call is TRBV6-4, the J call TRBJ1-1; no firm D call. The CDR3 spans 11 residues. V lost 9 bases to trimming and J lost 8 bases, with 13 bases between them. Germline V gene sequence: CDR1 MRHNA, CDR2 SNTAGT. The CDR3 sequence: CARGWVPEAFF. The CDR3 DNA follows: TGTGCCAGGGGGTGGGTCCCAGAAGCTTTCTTT.

As to this clone: Other nucleotide sequences in the sample specify the same CDR3. The gene calls are TRBV7-9 and TRBJ1-1; the D is unclear. The germline V and J ends were trimmed by 3 bases and 2 bases, with 7 bases remaining between them. Germline CDR1 is SEHNR and CDR2 is FQNEAQ (reference sequence). The CDR3 is made up of 13 amino acids. The CDR3 region is CASSLATNTEAFF. The CDR3 coding sequence is TGTGCCAGCAGCTTGGCGACAAACACTGAAGCTTTCTTT.

The J gene is TRBJ2-2, the V gene TRBV5-6; a weak D match, TRBD2 (6 bases). From germline, CDR1 is SGHDT and CDR2 YYEEEE. Deletions cut 3 bases from V and 2 bases from J, with 17 bases between. This CDR3 is 17 amino acids long. CDR3 protein: CASSSQGLLRNTGELFF. The CDR3 coding sequence is TGTGCCAGCAGCTCTCAGGGACTCCTAAGAAACACCGGGGAGCTGTTTTTT.

The V and J genes are TRBV6-5 and TRBJ2-7, with D possibly TRBD2 on 6 matching bases. This CDR3 region has 15 residues. The germline CDR1 and CDR2 sequences are MNHEY and SVGAGI. Trimming cost V 0 bases and J 2 bases, with 11 bases left between them. CDR3 DNA: TGTGCCAGCAGTTACTCATATGGGGGGACCTACGAGCAGTACTTC. It yields the protein CASSYSYGGTYEQYF.

V gene TRBV9 combines with J gene TRBJ1-2, with D perhaps TRBD1 (5 bases). Trimming cost V 0 bases and J 5 bases, with 11 bases left between them. The CDR3 loop spans 14 amino acids. CDR1 and CDR2 (germline): SGDLS, YYNGEE. The CDR3 region has the DNA TGTGCCAGCAGCGTAGATCACAGGACTTATGGCTACACCTTC. The encoded protein is CASSVDHRTYGYTF.

About this clone: In the same sample, other DNA sequences code for this CDR3. The rearrangement uses TRBV7-9 and TRBJ1-5; D ambiguous. The CDR3 has 13 amino acids. Germline V gene data show CDR1 as SEHNR and CDR2 as FQNEAQ (reference sequence). V lost 1 base, J lost 5 bases, and 6 bases lay in between. This CDR3 reads CASSLEGYQPQHF. In DNA, the CDR3 is TGTGCCAGCAGCTTAGAAGGGTATCAGCCCCAGCATTTT.

The chain recombines TRBV12-2 with TRBJ2-7; the D segment call TRBD2 is taken from the table without a DNA check. TRBV12-2 is assigned pseudogene status. The CDR3 consists of 18 residues. The CDR3 loop is CASRLGLPPRQPTYEQYF. The CDR3 DNA reads as TGTGCAAGTCGCTTAGGGCTGCCGCCGCGGCAGCCGACCTACGAGCAGTACTTC.

This chain uses TRBV5-8 with TRBJ2-7, with D perhaps TRBD2 (5 bases). V dropped 2 bases and J dropped 2 bases, with 8 bases sitting between them. Germline V gene sequence: CDR1 SGHTS, CDR2 YDEGEE. The CDR3 runs 13 residues. The CDR3 nucleotides read TGTGCCAGCAGCTTACCCGGGACCTACGAGCAGTACTTC. It codes for CASSLPGTYEQYF.

This chain joins TRBV28 and TRBJ2-7; TRBD1 agrees at 12 bases. The CDR3 totals 14 residues. Germline V CDR1 and CDR2: MDHEN, SYDVKM. Trimming at V came to 4 bases and at J to 12 bases, leaving 10 bases not matched to a gene. The CDR3 DNA reads as TGTGCCAGCAGTTCCCCGGGACAGGGGGCAAAGGGGTACTTC. Translating it yields CASSSPGQGAKGYF.

The chain uses TRBV7-9 and TRBJ2-7; D is undetermined. Between the trimmed V and J ends, which lost 5 bases and 6 bases, there was a span of 17 bases. Germline values: CDR1 SEHNR, CDR2 FQNEAQ (reference sequence). The CDR3 is made up of 14 amino acids. The CDR3 sequence is CASSRDWPVSEQYF. CDR3 in DNA: TGTGCCAGCAGCCGCGACTGGCCAGTCTCCGAGCAGTACTTC.

V usage is TRBV5-5 and J usage is TRBJ1-2; D is unclear. The V gene's germline CDR1 is SGHKS and CDR2 YYEKEE (reference sequence). CDR3 length: 14 amino acids. The ends were cut back, 4 bases at V and 8 bases at J, with 18 bases in the middle. The CDR3 DNA follows: TGTGCCAGCAGCCGCGACCCCGGGCTCGAGGGCTACACCTTC. Residues: CASSRDPGLEGYTF.

The rearrangement links TRBV19 to TRBJ2-7; 8 positions match TRBD1. V lost 4 bases and J lost 1; bases outside the gene matches: 6. Germline V gives CDR1 LNHDA, CDR2 SQIVND (reference sequence). The CDR3 has 15 amino acids. In DNA, the CDR3 is TGTGCCAGTAGTAATAGGGGACAGGTTTCCTACGAGCAGTACTTC. Its protein is CASSNRGQVSYEQYF.

V usage is TRBV19 and J usage is TRBJ1-4; D possibly corresponds to TRBD1 (5 bases). The germline V gene encodes CDR1 LNHDA and CDR2 SQIVND (reference sequence). The CDR3 has 12 residues. V lost 11 bases and J lost 10, with 17 bases in between. CDR3 nucleotides: TGTGCCGCCGGGACGTGGCGTGGAAAACTGTTTTTT. Amino acid sequence: CAAGTWRGKLFF.

In regard to this clone: Other nucleotide sequences in the sample specify the same CDR3. The chain links TRBV15 to TRBJ2-7; 8 nucleotides match TRBD1. From germline, CDR1 is LNHNV and CDR2 YYDKDF (reference sequence). The CDR3 contains 14 residues. Germline trimming cut 1 base from V and 2 bases from J; bases unmatched to any gene: 1. CDR3 in amino acids: CATSRGGQAYEQYF. The CDR3 DNA follows: TGTGCCACCAGCAGAGGGGGACAGGCCTACGAGCAGTACTTC.

The chain recombines TRBV25-1 with TRBJ2-2; D perhaps matches TRBD1 (5 bases). The CDR3 runs to 17 residues. V lost 4 bases, J lost 4 bases, and 19 bases lay in between. Germline values: CDR1 MGHDK, CDR2 SYGVNS. The chain's CDR3 is CASSALGSRGLTGELFF. CDR3 coding DNA: TGTGCCAGCAGTGCCCTAGGATCAAGGGGCCTCACCGGGGAGCTGTTTTTT.

V usage is TRBV18 and J usage is TRBJ1-4; D possibly corresponds to TRBD1 (6 bases). The CDR3 contains 14 residues. CDR1 and CDR2 (germline): KGHSH, LQKENI. V lost 9 bases and J lost 7, with 18 bases in between. Written as DNA, the CDR3 is TGTGCCAGTCGGCCGCAGGGGTTGAGTGAAAAACTGTTTTTT. Translated: CASRPQGLSEKLFF.

The chain joins TRBV7-6 to TRBJ2-7, with 9 bases fitting TRBD2. Per the germline V gene, CDR1 is SGHVS and CDR2 is FNYEAQ. With 1 base clipped from V and 3 bases from J, the junction kept 4 bases outside the gene matches. The CDR3 is 15 residues long. The CDR3, as DNA: TGTGCCAGCAGCTTAGAGGGTAGCGGGAGCTACGAGCAGTACTTC. It encodes CASSLEGSGSYEQYF.

The rearrangement joins TRBV11-2 to TRBJ2-7; D is possibly TRBD2 (5 bases). Trimming cost V 1 base and J 0 bases, with 13 bases left between them. CDR3 length equals 16 residues. Per the germline V gene, CDR1 is SGHAT and CDR2 is FQNNGV. For the CDR3, the DNA is TGTGCCAGCAGCTTAGGTAGGCAGCGGAGCTCCTACGAGCAGTACTTC. The encoded protein is CASSLGRQRSSYEQYF.

The chain recombines TRBV10-2 with TRBJ1-1; D gene uncertain. Germline V gene lookup returns CDR1 WSHSY and CDR2 SAAADI. This CDR3 has 14 amino acids. The germline V and J ends were trimmed by 0 bases and 4 bases, with 9 bases remaining between them. In DNA form, the CDR3 reads TGCGCCAGCAGTGAGTCGAGAGTGATCACTGAAGCTTTCTTT. It encodes CASSESRVITEAFF.

The chain combines TRBV7-3 with TRBJ2-1; 9 positions agree with TRBD2. The CDR3 spans 15 residues. After removal of 3 bases from V and 9 bases from J, the junction contained 9 bases not matched to a gene. Germline CDR1 and CDR2: SGHTA and FQGTGA. The CDR3 here is CASSFGGRAWGEQFF. CDR3 sequence (DNA): TGTGCCAGCAGCTTCGGCGGGAGGGCCTGGGGTGAGCAGTTCTTC.

The genes are TRBV29-1 and TRBJ1-5, with D possibly TRBD1 on 5 matching bases. With 7 bases removed from V and 1 base from J, the gap between germline ends came to 14 bases. Germline assignment: CDR1 SQVTM and CDR2 ANQGSEA. CDR3 length equals 14 residues. The CDR3 DNA reads TGCAGCGCTGGGAGTTGGGGGAGCAATCAGCCCCAGCATTTT. Protein product: CSAGSWGSNQPQHF.

This chain connects TRBV11-2 to TRBJ2-1; 7 bases map to TRBD2. Germline V gene sequence: CDR1 SGHAT, CDR2 FQNNGV. This CDR3 has 16 amino acids. The V segment lost 1 base and the J segment 2 bases; nucleotides outside the gene matches: 5. CDR3 loop: CASSLVPSGAYNEQFF. The CDR3 region has the DNA TGTGCCAGCAGCTTAGTACCCAGCGGGGCCTACAATGAGCAGTTCTTC.

Only a few counts were recorded for this clone. V is TRBV4-1 and J is TRBJ1-1; no firm D call. The CDR3 loop spans 15 amino acids. V was pared by 4 bases and J by 3 bases, with 15 bases between. CDR1 is MGHRA and CDR2 is YSYEKL in the germline V gene. CDR3 amino acids: CASSRGGLGDTEAFF. The CDR3 DNA sequence: TGCGCCAGCAGCCGGGGTGGACTCGGAGACACTGAAGCTTTCTTT.